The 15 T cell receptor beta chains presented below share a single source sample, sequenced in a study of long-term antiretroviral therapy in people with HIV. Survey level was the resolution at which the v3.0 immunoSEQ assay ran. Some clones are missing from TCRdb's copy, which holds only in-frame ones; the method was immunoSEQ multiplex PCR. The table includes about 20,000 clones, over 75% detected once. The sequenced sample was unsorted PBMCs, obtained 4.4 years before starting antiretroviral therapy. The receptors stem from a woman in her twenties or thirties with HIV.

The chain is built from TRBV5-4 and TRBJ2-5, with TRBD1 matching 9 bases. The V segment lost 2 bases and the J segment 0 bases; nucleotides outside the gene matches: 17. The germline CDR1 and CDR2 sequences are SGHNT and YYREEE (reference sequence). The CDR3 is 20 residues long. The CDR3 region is CASSFGLIVADRGDQETQYF. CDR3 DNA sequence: TGTGCCAGCAGCTTCGGATTGATTGTGGCCGACAGGGGGGACCAAGAGACCCAGTACTTC.

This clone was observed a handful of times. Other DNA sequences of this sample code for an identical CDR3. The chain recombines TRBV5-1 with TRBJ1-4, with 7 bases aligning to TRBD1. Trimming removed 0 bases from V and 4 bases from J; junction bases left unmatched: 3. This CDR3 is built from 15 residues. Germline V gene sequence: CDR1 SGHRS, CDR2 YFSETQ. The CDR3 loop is CASSLAGTVNEKLFF. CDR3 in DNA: TGCGCCAGCAGCTTGGCCGGGACAGTTAATGAAAAACTGTTTTTT. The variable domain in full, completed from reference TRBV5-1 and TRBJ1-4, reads KAGVTQTPRYLIKTRGQQVTLSCSPISGHRSVSWYQQTPGQGLQFLFEYFSETQRNKGNFPGRFSGRQFSNSRSEMNVSTLELGDSALYLCASSLAGTVNEKLFFGSGTQLSVL.

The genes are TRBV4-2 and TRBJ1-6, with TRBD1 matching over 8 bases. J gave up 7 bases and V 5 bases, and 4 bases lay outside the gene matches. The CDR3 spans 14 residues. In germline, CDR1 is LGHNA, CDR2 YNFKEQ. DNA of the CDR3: TGTGCCAGCAGCGCGACAGGGGCAAATTCACCCCTCCACTTT. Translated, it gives CASSATGANSPLHF.

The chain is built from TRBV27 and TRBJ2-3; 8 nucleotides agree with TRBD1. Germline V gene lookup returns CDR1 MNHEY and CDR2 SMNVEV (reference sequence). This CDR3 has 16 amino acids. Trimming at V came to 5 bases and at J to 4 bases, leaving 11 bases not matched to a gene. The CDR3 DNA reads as TGTGCCAGCAGTAAACCGGTACAGGGGGATTCAGATACGCAGTATTTT. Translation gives CASSKPVQGDSDTQYF.

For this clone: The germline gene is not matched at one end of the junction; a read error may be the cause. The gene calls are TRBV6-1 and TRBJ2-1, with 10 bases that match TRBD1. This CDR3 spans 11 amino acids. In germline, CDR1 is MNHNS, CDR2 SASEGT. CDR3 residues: CASRMGQGIIF. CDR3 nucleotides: TGTGCCAGCAGGATGGGACAGGGGATAATCTTC.

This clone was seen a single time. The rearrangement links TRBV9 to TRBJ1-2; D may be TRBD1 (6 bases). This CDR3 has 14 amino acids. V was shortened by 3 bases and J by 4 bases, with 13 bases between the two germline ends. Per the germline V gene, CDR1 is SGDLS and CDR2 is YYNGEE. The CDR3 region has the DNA TGTGCCAGCAGCGCTTCCGGGACAAGCTATGGCTACACCTTC. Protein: CASSASGTSYGYTF.

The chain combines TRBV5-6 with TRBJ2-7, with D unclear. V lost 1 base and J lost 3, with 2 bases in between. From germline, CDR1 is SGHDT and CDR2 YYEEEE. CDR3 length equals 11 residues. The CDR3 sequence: CASSLIYEQYF. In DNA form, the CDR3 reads TGTGCCAGCAGCTTGATCTACGAGCAGTACTTC.

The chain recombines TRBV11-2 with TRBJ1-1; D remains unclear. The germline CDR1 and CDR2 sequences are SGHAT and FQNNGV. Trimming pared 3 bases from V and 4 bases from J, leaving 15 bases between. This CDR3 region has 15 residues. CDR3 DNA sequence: TGTGCCAGCAGCTTCACCATCCGTCGGGGCACTGAAGCTTTCTTT. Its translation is CASSFTIRRGTEAFF.

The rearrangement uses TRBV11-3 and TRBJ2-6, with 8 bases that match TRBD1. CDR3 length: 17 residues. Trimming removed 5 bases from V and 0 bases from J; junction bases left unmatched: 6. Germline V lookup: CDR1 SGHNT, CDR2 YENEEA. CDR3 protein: CASSPGQGSSGANVLTF. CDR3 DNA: TGTGCCAGCAGCCCCGGACAGGGAAGCTCTGGGGCCAACGTCCTGACTTTC. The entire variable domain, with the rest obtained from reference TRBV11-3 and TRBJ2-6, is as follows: EAGVVQSPRYKIIEKKQPVAFWCNPISGHNTLYWYLQNLGQGPELLIRYENEEAVDDSQLPKDRFSAERLKGVDSTLKIQPAELGDSAVYLCASSPGQGSSGANVLTFGAGSRLTVL.

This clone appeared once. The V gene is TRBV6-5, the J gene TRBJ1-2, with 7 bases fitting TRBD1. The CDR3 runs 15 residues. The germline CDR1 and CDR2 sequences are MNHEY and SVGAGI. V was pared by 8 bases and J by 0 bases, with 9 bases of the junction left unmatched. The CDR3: CASRPWTGTNYGYTF. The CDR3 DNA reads TGTGCCAGCCGCCCCTGGACAGGTACTAACTATGGCTACACCTTC.

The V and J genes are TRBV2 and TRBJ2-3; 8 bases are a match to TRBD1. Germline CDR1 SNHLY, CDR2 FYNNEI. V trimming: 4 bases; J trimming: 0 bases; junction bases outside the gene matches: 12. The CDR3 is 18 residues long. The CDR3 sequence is CASSVGGQGRSSTDTQYF. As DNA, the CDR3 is TGTGCCAGCAGTGTGGGCGGACAGGGAAGATCTAGCACAGATACGCAGTATTTT.

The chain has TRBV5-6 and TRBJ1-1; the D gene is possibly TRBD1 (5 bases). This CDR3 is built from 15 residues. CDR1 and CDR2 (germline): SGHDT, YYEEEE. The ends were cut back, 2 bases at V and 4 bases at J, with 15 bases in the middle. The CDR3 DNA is TGTGCCAGCAGCTTAGAGTACGGGGGAGGCACTGAAGCTTTCTTT. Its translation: CASSLEYGGGTEAFF. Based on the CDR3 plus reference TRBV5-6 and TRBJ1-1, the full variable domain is DAGVTQSPTHLIKTRGQQVTLRCSPKSGHDTVSWYQQALGQGPQFIFQYYEEEERQRGNFPDRFSGHQFPNYSSELNVNALLLGDSALYLCASSLEYGGGTEAFFGQGTRLTVV.

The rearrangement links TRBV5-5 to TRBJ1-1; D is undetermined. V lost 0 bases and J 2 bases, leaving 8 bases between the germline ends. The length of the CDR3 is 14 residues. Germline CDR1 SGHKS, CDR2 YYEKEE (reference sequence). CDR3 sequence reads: CASSLDAGNTEAFF. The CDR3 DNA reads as TGTGCCAGCAGCTTGGACGCAGGAAACACTGAAGCTTTCTTT.

The CDR3 region is CASRTIQGAVGTEAFF. The CDR3 DNA is TGTGCCAGCAGGACAATACAGGGGGCAGTGGGCACTGAAGCTTTCTTT. The chain carries TRBV2 and TRBJ1-1; TRBD1 aligns across 9 bases. Trimming removed 6 bases from V and 4 bases from J; junction bases left unmatched: 12. CDR1 and CDR2 from the germline V gene are SNHLY and FYNNEI. This CDR3 is 16 amino acids long. Filled out from reference TRBV2 and TRBJ1-1, the complete variable domain reads EPEVTQTPSHQVTQMGQEVILRCVPISNHLYFYWYRQILGQKVEFLVSFYNNEISEKSEIFDDQFSVERPDGSNFTLKIRSTKLEDSAMYFCASRTIQGAVGTEAFFGQGTRLTVV.

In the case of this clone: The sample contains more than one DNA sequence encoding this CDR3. CDR3 DNA: TGTGCCAGCAGCTTGGTTGGGGGGTATGGCTACACCTTC. It translates to CASSLVGGYGYTF. This rearrangement joins TRBV5-4 to TRBJ1-2; tentatively, D is TRBD1 (5 bases). Germline assignment: CDR1 SGHNT and CDR2 YYREEE (reference sequence). There are 13 residues in the CDR3. V lost 0 bases to trimming and J lost 5 bases, with 8 bases between them.